This T cell receptor beta chain appears in the sequencing data of a study of post-analysis software for immune sequencing data. Whole-study context: The cohort encompassed relapsing-remitting, secondary progressive and progressive-relapsing multiple sclerosis disease courses. Study results and limitations: When patients were compared with controls, 4 or 5 TRBV segments were more frequent, TRBV5-6, TRBV5-1 and TRBV20-1 among them. Normalized Chao1 diversity was significantly lower in multiple sclerosis patients than in controls. F measure showed strong co-clustering of same-batch samples.

Unique molecular identifiers were carried by the TCR beta cDNA libraries. Input populations of about 1 to 11 million T cells gave rise to around 500,000 cDNA molecules. TCRdb analysed the PCR reads with MiXCR anew, one entry per CDR3 protein. The sample includes some 690,000 distinct CDR3 sequences, 25% to 30% of them seen just once. Points on this clonotype: What it binds is unknown.

Trimming removed 5 bases from V and 7 bases from J, with 20 bases in between. This CDR3 contains 15 residues. Sample: blood. The J gene is TRBJ1-2, the V gene TRBV12-3 or TRBV12-4; D is unclear. This sequence was found in a girl between 10 and 17 years old with multiple sclerosis. The CDR3 nucleotides read TGTGCCAGCAGTACGACCGGGCGCGGGGTTGTTGGCTACACCTTC. Its translation: CASSTTGRGVVGYTF.